The present TCR beta chain was sequenced within a study of blood T cell repertoires in COVID-19. For the study at large: Italy, Spain and the United States were the sources of the convalescent and acute COVID-19 samples. Sources were T cells, B-cell-depleted T cells, or PBMCs; the material itself was cDNA or gDNA.

The CDR3 length is 14 residues. With 9 bases clipped from V and 4 bases from J, the junction kept 7 bases outside the gene matches. The V gene's germline CDR1 is MDHEN and CDR2 SYDVKM. In the authors' workflow: Amplification of reference gene primers provided the estimated nucleated cell counts. Repertoires were generated with immunoSEQ multiplex PCR, while TCRdb's copy carries only in-frame clones and drops some. V, J and clone size were drawn from that table, and D and trimming were deduced from the DNA. The sample has about 80,000 clones, approximately 80% seen once. Specimen: peripheral blood. This sequence was found in a woman older than 75 with acute or convalescent COVID-19. This rearrangement joins TRBV28 to TRBJ2-2, with TRBD2 matching over 8 bases. The CDR3 DNA reads as TGTGCCAGTGTAGGCGGGGGGACCACCGGGGAGCTGTTTTTT. It yields the protein CASVGGGTTGELFF.